Listed below are T cell receptor beta chains from one sample, sequenced in a study of breast tumors, draining lymph nodes, adjacent tissues. TCRdb reanalysed the multiplex PCR reads using MiXCR and keeps one entry per CDR3 protein. The data show roughly 120,000 distinct CDR3 sequences, about 20% seen once. The sequencing input was axillary lymph node tissue. These receptors all stem from a female donor with breast cancer. Some clones in this sample may be carry-over from other donors' samples. The CDR3 runs from the conserved cysteine through the conserved F or W. D genes are given only for firm matches. Clone size appears in some rows only: once, few, many, or a class for an expanded clone.

.	many	TRBV19	TRBJ1-2	TGTGCCAGTAGCCCGGGCGGGCCGCCCTATGGCTACACCTTC	CASSPGGPPYGYTF
.	many	TRBV7-9	TRBJ1-2	TGTGCCAGCAGCCGCCTAGGGCAGGACTATGGCTACACCTTC	CASSRLGQDYGYTF
.	many	TRBV2	TRBJ2-7	TGTGCCAGCAAATCTCGGGGCGGTTACGAGCAGTACTTC	CASKSRGGYEQYF
TRBD2	few	TRBV28	TRBJ2-7	TGTGCCAGCCTCCTAGCGGGAGTGAACGAGCAGTACTTC	CASLLAGVNEQYF
TRBD2	many	TRBV5-6	TRBJ2-1	TGTGCCAGCAACCCCATAGCGGGAGGGCCTCCGGGGGAGCAGTTCTTC	CASNPIAGGPPGEQFF
.	many	TRBV2	TRBJ2-7	TGTGCCAGCAGGATCCAGGGTTACGAGCAGTACTTC	CASRIQGYEQYF
TRBD2	many	TRBV20-1	TRBJ2-3	TGCAGTGCTAGGGGGACTAGCGGGGGGGAGACAGATACGCAGTATTTT	CSARGTSGGETDTQYF
.	many	TRBV6-5	TRBJ2-5	TGTGCCAGCAGTACAACTGTCAGGGGAGAGACCCAGTACTTC	CASSTTVRGETQYF
TRBD2	many	TRBV4-2	TRBJ2-1	TGTGCCAGCAGCCAGGCACTAGCGGGAGGGGGCTCCTACAATGAGCAGTTCTTC	CASSQALAGGGSYNEQFF
TRBD1	many	TRBV29-1	TRBJ1-2	TGCAGCGTTTATGGACAGGCGCTTGGGGGCTACACCTTC	CSVYGQALGGYTF
.	many	TRBV11-1	TRBJ1-4	TGTGCCAGCAGCTTACAAGGGCAGGGCGGTGAAAAACTGTTTTTT	CASSLQGQGGEKLFF
.	many	TRBV19	TRBJ2-3	TGTGCCAGTAGTATAGTGGGACGAAATACGCAGTATTTT	CASSIVGRNTQYF
.	many	TRBV6-4	TRBJ2-1	TGTGCCAGCAGTCCGGGACGGATGGGAGAGCAGTTCTTC	CASSPGRMGEQFF
.	many	TRBV7-2	TRBJ2-5	TGTGCCAGCAGCCAATTTAACCAAGAGACCCAGTACTTC	CASSQFNQETQYF
.	many	TRBV4-1	TRBJ1-2	TGCGCCAGCAGCCAAGATCCGGGGCGCGCCTATGGCTACACCTTC	CASSQDPGRAYGYTF
.	.	TRBV6-1	TRBJ1-2	TGTGCCAGCCGCCGTCAACTGGACGGTATCTATGGCTACACCTTC	CASRRQLDGIYGYTF
TRBD1	many	TRBV20-1	TRBJ2-3	TGCAGTGCTAGGTGGACAGGTGACACAGATACGCAGTATTTT	CSARWTGDTDTQYF
.	.	TRBV28	TRBJ2-1	TGTGCCAGCAGTCGACGGCAGTACAATGAGCAGTTCTTC	CASSRRQYNEQFF
.	many	TRBV20-1	TRBJ1-4	TGCAGTGCCACTCACTGGACCCGGCTTAATGAAAAACTGTTTTTT	CSATHWTRLNEKLFF
.	few	TRBV5-6	TRBJ2-6	TGTGCCAGCATGGGCCCTGGGGCCAACGTCCTGACTTTC	CASMGPGANVLTF
.	many	TRBV19	TRBJ2-3	TGTGCCAGTAGGTTCGGGGGCCCGGAAGATACGCAGTATTTT	CASRFGGPEDTQYF
.	many	TRBV7-2	TRBJ2-3	TGTGCCAGCAGGGCAGCAAACACAGATACGCAGTATTTT	CASRAANTDTQYF
TRBD2	many	TRBV20-1	TRBJ2-1	TGCAGTGCTAGAGCTTTTAGCGGGAGTTTCTACAATGAGCAGTTCTTC	CSARAFSGSFYNEQFF
.	.	TRBV2	TRBJ2-1	TGTGCCAGCGCCCTTTACAATGAGCAGTTCTTC	CASALYNEQFF
.	few	TRBV19	TRBJ1-5	TGTGCCAGTATGGGAGGGAGGGTAATTCAGCCCCAGCATTTT	CASMGGRVIQPQHF
.	many	TRBV29-1	TRBJ2-7	TGCAGCGTGATAATGGGGGGGGGGGCGCAGTACTTC	CSVIMGGGAQYF
.	many	TRBV2	TRBJ2-3	TGTGCCAGCAGTGTACGAGGAACCTATAGCACAGATACGCAGTATTTT	CASSVRGTYSTDTQYF
TRBD1	many	TRBV6-5	TRBJ2-1	TGTGCCAGCAGCGGGACAGGGCTGGGGAATGAGCAGTTCTTC	CASSGTGLGNEQFF
TRBD1	many	TRBV9	TRBJ2-7	TGTGCCAGCAGCCCAGGGGGTGGAACGAACGAGCAGTACTTC	CASSPGGGTNEQYF
TRBD2	.	TRBV7-2	TRBJ2-1	TGTGCCAGCAGCACAAAGTTAGCGGGAGCCTACAATGAGCAGCTCTTC	CASSTKLAGAYNEQLF
.	many	TRBV7-9	TRBJ1-3	TGTGCCAGCAACCGGGGGACTTCTGGAAACACCATATATTTT	CASNRGTSGNTIYF
TRBD2	many	TRBV20-1	TRBJ2-1	TGCAGTGCTAGTGGCCAAGCGGGAGGGCCGGCAAATGAGCAGTTCTTC	CSASGQAGGPANEQFF
TRBD2	many	TRBV4-2	TRBJ2-5	TGTGCCAGCAGCCGGGTAGCGGGGGATTTCCAAGAGACCCAGTACTTC	CASSRVAGDFQETQYF
TRBD1	many	TRBV4-1	TRBJ1-2	TGCGCCAGCAGCCAAGAAGGGACAGGGCTCTATGGCTACACCTTC	CASSQEGTGLYGYTF
.	many	TRBV20-1	TRBJ1-3	TGCAGTGCTGCCCAGGGGAGCTCTGGAAACACCATATATTTT	CSAAQGSSGNTIYF
TRBD1	many	TRBV5-1	TRBJ2-1	TGCGCCAGCAGCTTTTGGACAGGGCTCAATGAGCAGTTCTTC	CASSFWTGLNEQFF
TRBD2	many	TRBV20-1	TRBJ2-3	TGCAGTGCTAGAGATGAGCGGGGGGGCCGATTAGATACGCAGTATTTT	CSARDERGGRLDTQYF
.	.	TRBV18	TRBJ2-5	TGTGCCAGCTCACTCTCACAGGGTCGTGAGGAGACCCAGTACTTC	CASSLSQGREETQYF
.	many	TRBV20-1	TRBJ2-3	TGCAGTGCTACCCGTTCAGATACGCAGTATTTT	CSATRSDTQYF
.	many	TRBV12-3/TRBV12-4	TRBJ2-1	TGTGCCAGCAGTTTAGCGGCCTTTGGGCAGTTCTTC	CASSLAAFGQFF
TRBD1	many	TRBV20-1	TRBJ1-4	TGCAGTGCACAGGGACAGGGGGCGCACACTAATGAAAAACTGTTTTTT	CSAQGQGAHTNEKLFF
.	many	TRBV6-5	TRBJ1-2	TGTGCCAGCAGTGACTCTCAGACAGATAACTATGGCTACACCTTC	CASSDSQTDNYGYTF
.	.	TRBV7-9	TRBJ2-1	TGTGCCAGCAGTCCTCAACCTCCATACAATGAGCAGTTCTTC	CASSPQPPYNEQFF
TRBD2	many	TRBV6-5	TRBJ2-5	TGTGCCAGCAGTTGGGCGGGGGAGGAGACCCAGTACTTC	CASSWAGEETQYF
.	many	TRBV6-5	TRBJ1-2	TGTGCCAGCAGGCGACAACGTTCTAACTATGGCTACACCTTC	CASRRQRSNYGYTF
TRBD1	many	TRBV20-1	TRBJ2-5	TGCAGTGCTACCGACAGGGGGCAAGAGACCCAGTACTTC	CSATDRGQETQYF
.	many	TRBV18	TRBJ2-1	TGTGCCAGCTCACCATACACGTTTGAGCAGTTCTTC	CASSPYTFEQFF
.	many	TRBV2	TRBJ2-7	TGTGCCAGCAGTGAAGCCGGGGCCAAGCTCTACGAGCAGTACTTC	CASSEAGAKLYEQYF
TRBD1	many	TRBV18	TRBJ2-7	TGTGCCAGCTCACCACCCGGACAGGGGGCCTACGAGCAGTACTTC	CASSPPGQGAYEQYF
TRBD1	many	TRBV4-1	TRBJ2-3	TGCGCCAGCAGCCAACACCCGGGACAGGGTCGCGATACGCAGTATTTT	CASSQHPGQGRDTQYF
TRBD2	many	TRBV5-1	TRBJ2-5	TGCGCCAGCAGCTTGCGTCCTAGCGGGACCGAGGGGACCCAGTACTTC	CASSLRPSGTEGTQYF
TRBD2	many	TRBV20-1	TRBJ2-3	TGCAGTGCCCCCGGGACTAGCGGGGGACTGCACACAGATACGCAGTATTTT	CSAPGTSGGLHTDTQYF
TRBD1	once	TRBV9	TRBJ2-2	TGTGCCAGCAGCGTGACCACAGGGGACACCGGGGAGCGGTTTTTT	CASSVTTGDTGERFF
.	many	TRBV15	TRBJ1-5	TGTGCCACCAGCAGAGGAGGAAGCCGGGGAAATCAGCCCCAGCATTTT	CATSRGGSRGNQPQHF